These 12 T cell receptor beta chains came from one sample sequenced in a study of shared clonotypes between healthy human individuals. Naivety among CD8 cells was defined by CD45RO negativity and positive CCR7 selection, thereby excluding terminally differentiated effector memory CD45RA+ cells. The repertoire was sequenced with immunoSEQ multiplex PCR; TCRdb's copy has only in-frame clones and lacks some. The sample has hundreds of thousands of clones, around 96% seen once; the top ten hold under 0.25%. Sequencing input: naive CD8+ T cells sorted from blood. Receptor source: a man between 25 and 39 years old in good health.

The chain has TRBV7-9 and TRBJ2-2; TRBD1 is a possible D gene (5 bases). The CDR3 contains 13 residues. V lost 10 bases and J 2 bases, leaving 11 bases between the germline ends. CDR1 and CDR2 from the germline V gene are SEHNR and FQNEAQ (reference sequence). The CDR3, as DNA: TGTGCCACCGCGCAGGGAAACACCGGGGAGCTGTTTTTT. Its protein is CATAQGNTGELFF.

This clone was recorded only once. The V gene is TRBV28, the J gene TRBJ1-5; D remains ambiguous. The CDR3 runs to 13 residues. The ends were cut back, 7 bases at V and 6 bases at J, with 13 bases in the middle. Per germline, CDR1 MDHEN and CDR2 SYDVKM. The CDR3 region is CASNKGSAQPQHF. CDR3 in DNA: TGTGCCAGCAACAAGGGTTCGGCTCAGCCCCAGCATTTT.

Comment on this clone: The same CDR3 also results from other DNA sequences found in this sample. This rearrangement joins TRBV27 to TRBJ2-7; no definite D call. Deletions cut 3 bases from V and 3 bases from J, with 12 bases between. The CDR3 spans 14 residues. CDR1 and CDR2 from the germline V gene are MNHEY and SMNVEV (reference sequence). CDR3 nucleotide sequence: TGTGCCAGCAGTTTGTCCGGAACAAGCTACGAGCAGTACTTC. Translated: CASSLSGTSYEQYF.

This chain joins TRBV4-1 and TRBJ2-7; 8 bases are a match to TRBD2. The CDR3 is made up of 14 amino acids. J was trimmed by 2 bases and V by 4 bases; bases with no gene match: 4. Germline-derived CDR1 and CDR2 are MGHRA and YSYEKL. The CDR3 loop is CASSPGLVAYEQYF. CDR3 coding DNA: TGCGCCAGCAGCCCGGGACTAGTTGCCTACGAGCAGTACTTC.

This clone was recorded once. V usage is TRBV7-9 and J usage is TRBJ2-4, with 12 bases fitting TRBD2. Germline trimming cut 4 bases from V and 4 bases from J; bases unmatched to any gene: 5. The CDR3 totals 16 residues. CDR1 is SEHNR and CDR2 is FQNEAQ in the germline V gene (reference sequence). The CDR3 DNA reads as TGTGCCAGCAGCTCCCGGCTAGCGGGAGGGAAAAACATTCAGTACTTC. This gives the protein CASSSRLAGGKNIQYF.

The rearrangement joins TRBV6-1 to TRBJ1-4; 9 bases align to TRBD1. Germline-derived CDR1 and CDR2 are MNHNS and SASEGT. This CDR3 has 17 residues. V lost 3 bases to trimming and J lost 0 bases; unmatched junction nucleotides: 5. The CDR3 nucleotides read TGTGCCAGCAGTGAGCGGGACAGGGCTGCAACTAATGAAAAACTGTTTTTT. It translates to CASSERDRAATNEKLFF.

The chain has TRBV6-5 and TRBJ1-3; D gene uncertain. CDR1 is MNHEY and CDR2 is SVGAGI in the germline V gene. V shed 7 bases and J shed 4 bases, with 11 bases lying between them. The CDR3 consists of 13 residues. The DNA of the CDR3 is TGTGCCAGCACCGAGGCGTACGGAAACACCATATATTTT. Translated: CASTEAYGNTIYF.

The V and J genes are TRBV7-3 and TRBJ2-1, with unresolved D. V lost 5 bases and J lost 0, with 14 bases in between. This CDR3 is built from 16 residues. CDR1 SGHTA and CDR2 FQGTGA come from the germline V gene. The CDR3 region is CASSPDIGSSYNEQFF. CDR3 DNA sequence: TGTGCCAGCAGCCCAGACATCGGTAGCTCCTACAATGAGCAGTTCTTC.

Points on this clone: Other DNA sequences in the same sample also yield this CDR3. The chain combines TRBV29-1 with TRBJ2-7, with 8 bases that match TRBD2. The length of the CDR3 is 12 residues. Germline CDR1 SQVTM, CDR2 ANQGSEA. V trimming: 6 bases; J trimming: 3 bases; junction bases outside the gene matches: 4. Here the CDR3 reads CSVAGLDYEQYF. CDR3 nucleotides: TGCAGCGTGGCGGGACTAGACTACGAGCAGTACTTC.

V is TRBV13 and J is TRBJ2-3; possible D gene TRBD2, 6 bases. The CDR3 loop spans 17 amino acids. CDR1 PRHDT and CDR2 FYEKMQ come from the germline V gene (reference sequence). The V end lost 3 bases, the J end lost 8 bases, and 24 bases lay between the germline ends. The CDR3 coding sequence is TGTGCCAGCAGCTTGACGTACCGGGACTTGGCCCGCGGTACGCAGTATTTT. Translating gives CASSLTYRDLARGTQYF.

The gene calls are TRBV6-5 and TRBJ2-7, with 8 positions matching TRBD1. J gave up 4 bases and V 5 bases, and 10 bases lay outside the gene matches. The CDR3 runs 15 residues. Germline V gene sequence: CDR1 MNHEY, CDR2 SVGAGI. The DNA for the CDR3 is TGTGCCAGCAGTATCAGGACAGGGTTCTTTTACGAGCAGTACTTC. Encoded protein: CASSIRTGFFYEQYF.

CDR3 bases: TGTGCCAGCAGCTTAGAAGGTTGGGATACGCAGTATTTT. The encoded protein is CASSLEGWDTQYF. The chain links TRBV11-2 to TRBJ2-3; no clear D gene. The CDR3 is 13 residues long. V dropped 0 bases and J dropped 6 bases, with 7 bases sitting between them. Germline CDR1 and CDR2: SGHAT and FQNNGV.